Sequencing of this TCR beta chain was carried out in a study of identifying expanded T cells in peripheral blood. General study points: About 1.2 clones differed between technical replicates, versus roughly 16 and 20 over time.

The protocol was immunoSEQ multiplex PCR, while the TCRdb copy is restricted to in-frame clones and leaves out a portion. The sample holds about 130,000 clones, about 86% seen once. Comment on this clone: No antigen is known for it.

During the collection period, no donor immune events like infections were recorded. The CDR3 is made up of 15 amino acids. V was shortened by 2 bases and J by 0 bases, with 9 bases between the two germline ends. Germline V lookup: CDR1 MNHNY, CDR2 SVGAGI (reference sequence). The source of this sequence is a person aged 18-69 years in good health. The chain employs TRBV6-6 and TRBJ2-3, with a tentative D call TRBD1 (5 bases). The material sequenced was blood. CDR3 in amino acids: CASSYVTASTDTQYF. The CDR3 DNA sequence: TGTGCCAGCAGTTACGTGACAGCTAGCACAGATACGCAGTATTTT.